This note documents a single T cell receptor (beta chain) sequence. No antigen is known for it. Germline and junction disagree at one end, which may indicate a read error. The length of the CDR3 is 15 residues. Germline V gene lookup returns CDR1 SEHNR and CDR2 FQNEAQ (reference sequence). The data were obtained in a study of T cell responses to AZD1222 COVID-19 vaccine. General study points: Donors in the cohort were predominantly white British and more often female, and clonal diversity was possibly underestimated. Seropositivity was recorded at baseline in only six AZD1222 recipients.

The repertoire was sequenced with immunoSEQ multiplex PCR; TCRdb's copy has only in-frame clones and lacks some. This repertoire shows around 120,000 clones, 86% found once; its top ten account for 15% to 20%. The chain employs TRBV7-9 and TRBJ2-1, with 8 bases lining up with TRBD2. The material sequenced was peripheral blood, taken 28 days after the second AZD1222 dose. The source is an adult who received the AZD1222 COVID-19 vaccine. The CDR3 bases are TGTGCCAGCAGATTAGCGGGACACTCCTACAATGAGCAGTTCTTC. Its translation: CASRLAGHSYNEQFF.